The 27 T cell receptor beta chains below all came from one sample that was sequenced in a study of post-analysis software for immune sequencing data. Findings and limits, study-wide: There were five or six TRBV segments more frequent in patients than controls, and TRBV5-6, TRBV5-1 and TRBV20-1 were among them.

Researchers reported that TCR beta cDNA libraries carried unique molecular identifiers. TCRdb re-analysed the PCR reads in MiXCR, keeping a single row per CDR3 protein. This sample carries more than 450,000 distinct CDR3 sequences, around 36% of them seen once, and the ten largest clones take 4.5% to 7.5%. These receptors are not linked to any known antigen. Sequenced input: blood. The receptor set was obtained from a girl aged 2-17 years with multiple sclerosis.

The chain joins TRBV6-5 to TRBJ2-7, with D tentatively TRBD1 (6 bases). This CDR3 comprises 15 residues. Germline values: CDR1 MNHEY, CDR2 SVGAGI. Trimming took off 4 bases at V and 2 bases at J, with 15 bases between the two ends. DNA of the CDR3: TGTGCCAGCAGTTTAAACAGGGTATCGGCCTACGAGCAGTACTTC. Amino acid sequence: CASSLNRVSAYEQYF.

For this clonotype: The junction does not match germline at one end; this may be a read error. V is TRBV15 and J is TRBJ2-5; D might be TRBD1 or TRBD2, each matching 5 bases. The DNA matches TRBJ2-4 better at its end, which makes the J call doubtful. The germline CDR1 and CDR2 sequences are LNHNV and YYDKDF (reference sequence). The CDR3 runs 14 residues. In DNA, the CDR3 is TGTGCCACCAGCGGAGACCGGGACGTAAACATTCAGTACTTC. This codes for CATSGDRDVNIQYF.

The chain has TRBV5-1 and TRBJ2-3; D may be TRBD1 or TRBD2 (5 bases each). The CDR3 length is 14 residues. CDR1 and CDR2 (germline): SGHRS, YFSETQ. The V end was cut by 3 bases, the J end by 10 bases, with 18 bases between. CDR3 region: CASSSDGAGFAQYF. The CDR3 DNA follows: TGCGCCAGCAGCTCGGACGGGGCAGGCTTTGCGCAGTATTTT.

V and J are TRBV20-1 and TRBJ2-2, with D hard to call. Germline V lookup: CDR1 DFQATT, CDR2 SNEGSKA (reference sequence). The CDR3 is 14 residues long. Trimming pared 5 bases from V and 1 base from J, leaving 11 bases between. The CDR3 region has the DNA TGCAGTGCTCCCGGGCGCGTGAACACCGGGGAGCTGTTTTTT. Its translation is CSAPGRVNTGELFF.

The rearrangement joins TRBV28 to TRBJ2-1; D unclear. The V end lost 4 bases, the J end lost 9 bases, and 19 bases lay between the germline ends. CDR3 length: 15 amino acids. Germline V gives CDR1 MDHEN, CDR2 SYDVKM. Here the CDR3 DNA reads TGTGCCAGCAGTTCCCACCGGGCCCCGACCGGTGAGCAGTTCTTC. This encodes CASSSHRAPTGEQFF.

The V gene is TRBV5-1, the J gene TRBJ1-2, with a possible D match to TRBD1 (6 bases). Germline V gene sequence: CDR1 SGHRS, CDR2 YFSETQ. The CDR3 totals 14 residues. V was pared by 4 bases and J by 4 bases, with 14 bases between. The DNA for the CDR3 is TGCGCCAGCAGCCCAGGGGCAGGGGTCTATGGCTACACCTTC. Residues: CASSPGAGVYGYTF.

This clonotype came up a few times. The chain is built from TRBV12-3 or TRBV12-4 and TRBJ2-1, with 9 bases fitting TRBD2. CDR3 size: 18 residues. The trim removed 0 bases at V and 2 bases at J, leaving 8 bases unmatched. Here the CDR3 reads CASSLALLAGPTYNEQFF. The CDR3 coding sequence is TGTGCCAGCAGTTTAGCGCTGCTAGCGGGGCCAACCTACAATGAGCAGTTCTTC.

This clonotype was detected only a few times. The CDR3 DNA follows: TGCGCCAGCAGCACTTTTAACACCGGGGAGCTGTTTTTT. It codes for CASSTFNTGELFF. V and J are TRBV10-1 and TRBJ2-2; no definite D call. The CDR3 extends over 13 amino acids. Germline V gene lookup returns CDR1 WNHNN and CDR2 SYGVQD (reference sequence). V lost 6 bases to trimming and J lost 2 bases, with 7 bases between them.

This clonotype was seen a handful of times. The CDR3 protein is CASSKTGNNEQFF. For the CDR3, the DNA is TGTGCCAGCAGCAAGACAGGGAACAATGAGCAGTTCTTC. The rearrangement uses TRBV21-1 and TRBJ2-1; the listed D gene, TRBD1, was not tested against the DNA. TRBV21-1 is shown as a pseudogene. The CDR3 loop spans 13 amino acids.

The table lists this clonotype with a few counts. The J gene is TRBJ2-7, the V gene TRBV29-1; TRBD2 matches 7 bases. The V gene end was trimmed by 6 bases and the J gene end by 7 bases; junction bases not matched to a gene: 12. Germline CDR1 reads SQVTM; CDR2 reads ANQGSEA. The CDR3 loop spans 13 amino acids. The CDR3 loop is CSVWDYPNNEQYF. The CDR3 nucleotides read TGCAGCGTCTGGGACTACCCTAACAATGAGCAGTACTTC.

This chain uses TRBV7-9 with TRBJ2-3; D gene uncertain. CDR3 size: 13 residues. Germline-derived CDR1 and CDR2 are SEHNR and FQNEAQ (reference sequence). Trimming left V 2 bases short and J 6 bases short, with 9 bases between. CDR3 residues: CASSLRAIDTQYF. In DNA, the CDR3 is TGTGCCAGCAGCTTACGAGCAATTGATACGCAGTATTTT.

This clonotype appeared a few times. The chain employs TRBV20-1 and TRBJ2-6; 9 nucleotides match TRBD1. The CDR3 is made up of 18 amino acids. The J segment lost 0 bases and the V segment lost 1 base, leaving 7 bases of the junction unmatched. The germline gives CDR1 DFQATT, CDR2 SNEGSKA (reference sequence). CDR3: CSARAPGTGSSGANVLTF. The CDR3 DNA sequence: TGCAGTGCTAGAGCCCCCGGGACAGGGAGCTCTGGGGCCAACGTCCTGACTTTC.

The table lists this clonotype with a few counts. DNA of the CDR3: TGTGCCACCCAGGCCCAGGGTAGGGAGCAGTTCTTC. This gives the protein CATQAQGREQFF. The chain combines TRBV6-1 with TRBJ2-1; perhaps TRBD1 as D (5 bases). The CDR3 runs to 12 residues. Germline V lookup: CDR1 MNHNS, CDR2 SASEGT. V was trimmed by 10 bases and J by 10 bases, leaving 17 bases between them.

The J gene is TRBJ1-4, the V gene TRBV5-1; D gene uncertain. This CDR3 is 15 amino acids long. V was clipped by 4 bases and J by 3 bases, with 13 bases between them. Germline CDR1 is SGHRS and CDR2 is YFSETQ. The CDR3 sequence: CASSVSGTANEKLFF. DNA for the CDR3: TGCGCCAGCAGCGTATCAGGAACTGCTAATGAAAAACTGTTTTTT.

The J gene is TRBJ2-5, the V gene TRBV6-2 or TRBV6-3, with TRBD1 as a possible D gene (5 bases). With the DNA end fitting TRBJ2-7 better, the J assignment may be wrong. Germline assignment: CDR1 MNHEY and CDR2 SVGEGT. This CDR3 has 12 amino acids. In DNA, the CDR3 is TGTGCCAGCAGTGACAGTCCCTACGAGCAGTACTTC. This encodes CASSDSPYEQYF.

The CDR3 DNA is TGCGCCAGCAGCCAAGCTCAGGGTTACACTGAAGCTTTCTTT. Translating it yields CASSQAQGYTEAFF. V is TRBV4-1 and J is TRBJ1-1; D may be TRBD1 (5 bases). Trimming shortened V by 1 base and J by 3 bases, and 9 bases separated the two germline ends. Germline CDR1 is MGHRA and CDR2 is YSYEKL. The CDR3 runs 14 residues.

The chain joins TRBV12-3 or TRBV12-4 to TRBJ1-1; 8 bases fit TRBD1. Trimming took 7 bases from V and 5 from J; bases not matched to a gene: 9. CDR3 length: 14 residues. The CDR3, as DNA: TGTGCCAGCACCTCTCGCAGGGGGCATACTGAAGCTTTCTTT. This sequence encodes CASTSRRGHTEAFF.

The V gene is TRBV4-2, the J gene TRBJ2-7, with 8 bases fitting TRBD2. J gave up 6 bases and V 3 bases, and 10 bases lay outside the gene matches. The germline V gene has CDR1 LGHNA and CDR2 YNFKEQ. This CDR3 is built from 15 residues. CDR3 coding DNA: TGTGCCAGCAGCCAGCCCGGGACTAGAGGAGGCGAGCAGTACTTC. Its translation is CASSQPGTRGGEQYF.

This clonotype was seen a few times. The gene calls are TRBV7-9 and TRBJ2-5; tentative D call: TRBD1 (5 bases). CDR1 is SEHNR and CDR2 is FQNEAQ in the germline V gene (reference sequence). V lost 5 bases, J lost 13 bases, and 17 bases lay in between. CDR3 length: 12 amino acids. The DNA of the CDR3 is TGTGCCAGCAGCCCAGGCAGGCAGGGTTCGTACTTC. It codes for CASSPGRQGSYF.

This clonotype was seen ten or more times. This sequence joins TRBV29-1 and TRBJ2-3; D is perhaps TRBD2 (6 bases). The germline V gene has CDR1 SQVTM and CDR2 ANQGSEA. This CDR3 spans 12 amino acids. V lost 7 bases, J lost 2 bases, and 10 bases lay in between. The chain's CDR3 is CSAKDYTDTQYF. Here the CDR3 DNA reads TGCAGCGCAAAGGACTACACAGATACGCAGTATTTT.

The gene calls are TRBV20-1 and TRBJ1-2; 7 bases line up with TRBD1. V dropped 6 bases and J dropped 6; count of bases not matched to a gene: 10. Germline V gene lookup returns CDR1 DFQATT and CDR2 SNEGSKA (reference sequence). The CDR3 runs 13 residues. DNA for the CDR3: TGCAGTGCCGCAAACCCCACAGGGGATGGCTACACCTTC. It yields the protein CSAANPTGDGYTF.

This chain connects TRBV6-6 to TRBJ1-1; D not resolved. The CDR3 runs to 13 residues. Trimming pared 6 bases from V and 0 bases from J, leaving 8 bases between. The germline CDR1 and CDR2 sequences are MNHNY and SVGAGI (reference sequence). DNA for the CDR3: TGTGCCAGCAGAAGTACCCTGAACACTGAAGCTTTCTTT. It codes for CASRSTLNTEAFF.

V is TRBV2 and J is TRBJ1-2; 8 bases agree with TRBD1. The CDR3 spans 13 residues. Trimming took 7 bases from V and 6 from J; bases not matched to a gene: 7. The V gene's germline CDR1 is SNHLY and CDR2 FYNNEI. The CDR3 region is CASTRTGSDGYTF. CDR3 DNA: TGTGCCAGCACGAGGACAGGGAGTGATGGCTACACCTTC.

This clonotype was counted only a few times. J is TRBJ2-4 and V is TRBV13, with 9 bases that match TRBD1. V dropped 4 bases and J dropped 8; count of bases not matched to a gene: 6. The CDR3 is 14 residues long. Germline CDR1 reads PRHDT; CDR2 reads FYEKMQ (reference sequence). In nucleotides, the CDR3 is TGTGCCAGCAGCTGGGGACAGGGTGGTCACATTCAGTACTTC. Encoded protein: CASSWGQGGHIQYF. The full variable domain, completed using reference TRBV13 and TRBJ2-4, is AAGVIQSPRHLIKEKRETATLKCYPIPRHDTVYWYQQGPGQDPQFLISFYEKMQSDKGSIPDRFSAQQFSDYHSELNMSSLELGDSALYFCASSWGQGGHIQYFGAGTRLSVL.

The chain joins TRBV19 to TRBJ1-1; D not resolved. The CDR3 length is 12 residues. Per germline, CDR1 LNHDA and CDR2 SQIVND (reference sequence). The V gene lost 8 bases and the J gene lost 2 bases, with 9 bases spanning the gap. CDR3 in amino acids: CASGEFNTEAFF. The CDR3 region has the DNA TGTGCCAGTGGGGAGTTTAACACTGAAGCTTTCTTT.

The rearrangement joins TRBV7-2 to TRBJ2-4, with D perhaps assigned TRBD1 or TRBD2 (5 bases each). The DNA end favors TRBJ2-7, so the J call may be wrong. The germline gives CDR1 SGHTA, CDR2 FQGNSA. The CDR3 extends over 15 amino acids. CDR3 region: CASSLVGDGNYEQYF. CDR3 bases: TGTGCCAGCAGCTTAGTCGGGGACGGGAACTACGAGCAGTACTTC.

The gene calls are TRBV28 and TRBJ2-7; 7 bases agree with TRBD1. Germline lookup yields CDR1 MDHEN and CDR2 SYDVKM. J was trimmed by 3 bases and V by 4 bases; bases with no gene match: 12. The CDR3 has 16 residues. The CDR3 DNA follows: TGTGCCAGCAGTTCCCAAACAGGGGTTCCCCACTACGAGCAGTACTTC. Protein product: CASSSQTGVPHYEQYF.